This passage covers 9 T cell receptor beta chains from one sample sequenced in a study of identical twins. One entry per CDR3 protein, called by TCRdb with MiXCR from the 5' RACE reads. Of 650,000 to 800,000 distinct CDR3 sequences listed, 8% to 9% are singletons. These records were also assigned to another study, of yellow fever vaccine responses in identical twins.

Sequences were obtained from PBMCs. The receptor source for this set is a woman aged 18-29 years in good health.

This clonotype was picked up a small number of times. The chain joins TRBV28 to TRBJ2-4; 7 bases map to TRBD1. The V and J ends lost 6 bases and 0 bases, in that order; junction bases with no gene match: 17. In germline, CDR1 is MDHEN, CDR2 SYDVKM. This CDR3 is built from 19 residues. The CDR3 DNA follows: TGTGCCAGCAGCTCCATATCCTACACAGGGGCTTCAGCCAAAAACATTCAGTACTTC. As protein: CASSSISYTGASAKNIQYF.

The chain employs TRBV7-2 and TRBJ1-5, with 9 bases identical to TRBD1. V lost 3 bases, J lost 7 bases, and 1 base stayed unmatched. CDR3 size: 13 residues. Germline CDR1 is SGHTA and CDR2 is FQGNSA. The CDR3 region is CASSFDRGQPQHF. CDR3 coding DNA: TGTGCCAGCAGCTTCGACAGGGGGCAGCCCCAGCATTTT.

This clonotype was seen a few times. The J gene is TRBJ1-5, the V gene TRBV10-3, with unresolved D. Trimming shortened V by 4 bases and J by 2 bases, and 9 bases separated the two germline ends. Germline CDR1 is ENHRY and CDR2 is SYGVKD. The CDR3 totals 14 residues. CDR3 nucleotide sequence: TGTGCCATCAGTGCAATCGGGGGCAATCAGCCCCAGCATTTT. Protein: CAISAIGGNQPQHF.

The chain combines TRBV4-3 with TRBJ2-2; TRBD2 matches 13 bases. Germline V lookup: CDR1 LGHNA, CDR2 YSLEER. The CDR3 runs to 18 residues. J was trimmed by 4 bases and V by 1 base; bases with no gene match: 6. CDR3 residues: CASSQAWTSGSFTGELFF. CDR3 DNA: TGCGCCAGCAGCCAAGCGTGGACTAGCGGGAGTTTCACCGGGGAGCTGTTTTTT.

This clonotype turned up a few times. CDR3 protein: CASAPGDLATTGELFF. The CDR3 nucleotides are TGCGCCAGCGCACCAGGGGATTTAGCGACCACCGGGGAGCTGTTTTTT. The chain uses TRBV5-1 and TRBJ2-2; possible D gene TRBD1, 6 bases. In germline, CDR1 is SGHRS, CDR2 YFSETQ. Trimming took off 7 bases at V and 4 bases at J, with 20 bases between the two ends. This CDR3 has 16 amino acids. The whole variable domain, filled in from reference TRBV5-1 and TRBJ2-2, reads KAGVTQTPRYLIKTRGQQVTLSCSPISGHRSVSWYQQTPGQGLQFLFEYFSETQRNKGNFPGRFSGRQFSNSRSEMNVSTLELGDSALYLCASAPGDLATTGELFFGEGSRLTVL.

The chain combines TRBV12-3 or TRBV12-4 with TRBJ2-7; possible D gene TRBD1, 7 bases. The CDR3 runs 17 residues. Deletions cut 0 bases from V and 2 bases from J, with 17 bases between. CDR3 nucleotides: TGTGCCAGCAGTTTAGCTTTGGGGGGACAGTCTCCCTACGAGCAGTACTTC. Translating gives CASSLALGGQSPYEQYF.

This clonotype appeared a few times. The genes are TRBV20-1 and TRBJ2-2, with 9 bases aligning to TRBD1. The CDR3 is made up of 14 amino acids. CDR1 and CDR2 (germline): DFQATT, SNEGSKA (reference sequence). The CDR3 DNA sequence: TGCAGCGGAAAACCGGGACAGGGAACCGGGGAGCTGTTTTTT. Protein product: CSGKPGQGTGELFF.

J is TRBJ2-7 and V is TRBV6-5; maybe TRBD2 (6 bases). Deletions cut 2 bases from V and 2 bases from J, with 25 bases between. In germline, CDR1 is MNHEY, CDR2 SVGAGI. The CDR3 contains 19 residues. Written as DNA, the CDR3 is TGTGCCAGCAGTTACCGGGCCACACGCGCAAGGGAGGAAGCCTACGAGCAGTACTTC. It encodes CASSYRATRAREEAYEQYF.

The chain combines TRBV20-1 with TRBJ2-7, with 7 positions matching TRBD1. The CDR3 runs to 14 residues. V lost 3 bases and J lost 5; bases outside the gene matches: 10. CDR1 and CDR2 from the germline V gene are DFQATT and SNEGSKA (reference sequence). Here the CDR3 reads CSASPLDRADEQYF. CDR3 nucleotide sequence: TGCAGTGCTAGTCCCCTTGACAGGGCGGACGAGCAGTACTTC.